A single sample is the source of the 3 T cell receptor beta chains below, sequenced in a study of T cell responses to AZD1222 COVID-19 vaccine. Some clones are missing from TCRdb's copy, which holds only in-frame ones; the method was immunoSEQ multiplex PCR. The sample lists roughly 160,000 clones; approximately 90% were seen once. Specimen: peripheral blood, collected on day 0 of MenACWY control vaccination. The receptor set was obtained from an adult in good health.

The rearrangement links TRBV19 to TRBJ2-2; D gene ambiguous. V was shortened by 3 bases and J by 4 bases, with 21 bases between the two germline ends. CDR3 length: 18 amino acids. Germline CDR1 LNHDA, CDR2 SQIVND (reference sequence). CDR3 region: CASSILGPHYRTTGELFF. In nucleotides, the CDR3 is TGTGCCAGTAGTATTTTAGGCCCGCACTATCGGACCACCGGGGAGCTGTTTTTT.

The genes are TRBV10-1 and TRBJ1-1, with a tentative D call TRBD1 (5 bases). V was cut by 6 bases and J by 1 base, with 9 bases left in between. CDR1 WNHNN and CDR2 SYGVQD come from the germline V gene (reference sequence). CDR3 size: 13 residues. CDR3 coding DNA: TGCGCCAGCAGACAGGCTACGAACACTGAAGCTTTCTTT. The encoded protein is CASRQATNTEAFF.

The chain joins TRBV5-8 to TRBJ2-2, with D unclear. V was shortened by 4 bases and J by 3 bases, with 10 bases between the two germline ends. Germline CDR1 reads SGHTS; CDR2 reads YDEGEE. This CDR3 has 14 residues. The CDR3 region is CASSLGLHTGELFF. The DNA for the CDR3 is TGTGCCAGCAGCCTGGGGTTACACACCGGGGAGCTGTTTTTT.